This entry is about one T cell receptor beta chain. Its antigen is unidentified. There was relapse after autologous stem cell transplantation in every patient, and there was variation in brentuximab vedotin exposure. The source of the sample is a study of PD-1 blockade in classical Hodgkin lymphoma. Broader study findings: Still unresolved is the cause of the repertoire differences, which may be disease activity or prior therapy. For complete responders, baseline diversity was comparable to that of newly diagnosed patients.

The protocol was immunoSEQ multiplex PCR, while the TCRdb copy is restricted to in-frame clones and leaves out a portion. The sample carries about 98,000 clones, roughly 92% recorded once. V shed 3 bases and J shed 6 bases, with 8 bases lying between them. The CDR3 totals 11 residues. Germline CDR1 SQVTM, CDR2 ANQGSEA. The V and J genes are TRBV29-1 and TRBJ1-2; D remains ambiguous. This sequence originates from a human donor with classical Hodgkin lymphoma. The source material was peripheral blood mononuclear cells (PBMCs), sampled at baseline. The CDR3 reads CSVEKSDGYTF. DNA for the CDR3: TGCAGCGTTGAGAAAAGCGATGGCTACACCTTC.